In this sample, the clone carrying this TCR beta chain turned up a few times. What it binds is not known. Using a J-beta primer mix together with a sample-barcoded 5' primer, a second PCR was run for about 6 to 11 cycles. TCRdb used MiXCR to reprocess the 5' RACE reads, holding one entry per CDR3 protein. The sample gives hundreds of thousands of distinct CDR3 sequences, around 31% of which show up once; 15% to 17% is in the top ten. The data derive from a study of blood T cells in healthy people across ages. Broader study findings: The long-lived group displayed more naive CD4+ cells, plus higher diversity, than the aged donors did.

Material for sequencing was blood. This sequence originates from an elderly woman in good health.

CDR3 sequence (DNA): TGTGCCAGCAGTCCCACAGGAGCCGCGGTCAGGACCCAGTACTTC. This gives the protein CASSPTGAAVRTQYF. The J gene is TRBJ2-5, the V gene TRBV28; D might be TRBD1 (5 bases). Germline CDR1 is MDHEN and CDR2 is SYDVKM. The CDR3 is made up of 15 amino acids. Trimming left V 5 bases short and J 7 bases short, with 20 bases between.